This T cell receptor (beta chain) was identified in a study of memory CD4+ T cells and cytomegalovirus serostatus. TCRdb keeps only in-frame clones here, not all; method: immunoSEQ multiplex PCR. This table holds approximately 46,000 clones, around three quarters found once. The CDR3 runs 16 residues. Trimming pared 2 bases from V and 0 bases from J, leaving 12 bases between. CDR1 and CDR2 from the germline V gene are LNHDA and SQIVND (reference sequence). Single viable CD3+CD4+CD8-CD45RO+ cells were sorted as the memory CD4+ T cells. The material sequenced was memory CD4+ T cells from blood. The rearrangement joins TRBV19 to TRBJ2-3, with unresolved D. The TCR sequence derives from an adult in good health and CMV-seronegative. CDR3 sequence (DNA): TGTGCCAGTAGTATACCCTCGGCCGACAGCACAGATACGCAGTATTTT. Translation gives CASSIPSADSTDTQYF.